This T cell receptor (beta chain) was sequenced for a study of blood T cell repertoires in COVID-19. Study in general: Samples came from the United States, Italy and Spain, spanning acute and convalescent COVID-19.

V lost 2 bases to trimming and J lost 4 bases, with 9 bases between them. CDR3 length equals 13 residues. CDR1 and CDR2 (germline): LGHDT, YNNKEL (reference sequence). As handled by the study authors: Nucleated cell counts were estimated from reference gene primer amplification. The method was immunoSEQ multiplex PCR; TCRdb's version includes in-frame clones alone and lacks a portion of them. The DNA was the basis for D and trimming; V, J and clone size are from that table. This sample carries over 30,000 clones, 75% to 90% of them seen once, and the ten largest clones take about an eighth. Sample: peripheral blood. The chain has TRBV3-1 (or the pseudogene TRBV3-2) and TRBJ2-7; tentatively, D is TRBD1 (6 bases). The receptor comes from a man in his 70s with acute or convalescent COVID-19. CDR3 in DNA: TGTGCCAGCAGCCAAACAGGGATTTACGAGCAGTACTTC. This translates into CASSQTGIYEQYF.